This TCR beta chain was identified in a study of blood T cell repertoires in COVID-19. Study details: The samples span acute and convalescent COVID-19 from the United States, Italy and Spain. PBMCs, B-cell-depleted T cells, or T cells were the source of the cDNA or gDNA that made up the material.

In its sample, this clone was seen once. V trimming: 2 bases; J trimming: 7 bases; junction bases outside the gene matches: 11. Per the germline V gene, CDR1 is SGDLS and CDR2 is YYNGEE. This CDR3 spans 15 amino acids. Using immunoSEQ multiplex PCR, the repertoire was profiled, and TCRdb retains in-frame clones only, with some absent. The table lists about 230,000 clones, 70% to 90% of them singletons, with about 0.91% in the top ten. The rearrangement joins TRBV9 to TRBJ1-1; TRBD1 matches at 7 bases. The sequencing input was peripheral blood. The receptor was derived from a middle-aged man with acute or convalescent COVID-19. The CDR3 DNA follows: TGTGCCAGCAGCGTCGGCCCAGCAGGGGGGTTTGAAGCTTTCTTT. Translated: CASSVGPAGGFEAFF.